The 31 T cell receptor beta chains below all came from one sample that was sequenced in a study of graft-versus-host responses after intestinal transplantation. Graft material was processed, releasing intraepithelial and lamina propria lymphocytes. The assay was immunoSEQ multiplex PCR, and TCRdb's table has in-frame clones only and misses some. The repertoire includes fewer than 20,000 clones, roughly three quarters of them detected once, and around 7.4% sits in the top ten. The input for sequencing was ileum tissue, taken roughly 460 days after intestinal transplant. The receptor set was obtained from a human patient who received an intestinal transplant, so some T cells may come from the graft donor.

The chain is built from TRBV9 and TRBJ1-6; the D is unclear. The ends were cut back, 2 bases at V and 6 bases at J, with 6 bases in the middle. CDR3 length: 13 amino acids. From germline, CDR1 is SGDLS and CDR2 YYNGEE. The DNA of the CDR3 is TGTGCCAGCAGCGTGTCCGTTAATTCACCCCTCCACTTT. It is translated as CASSVSVNSPLHF.

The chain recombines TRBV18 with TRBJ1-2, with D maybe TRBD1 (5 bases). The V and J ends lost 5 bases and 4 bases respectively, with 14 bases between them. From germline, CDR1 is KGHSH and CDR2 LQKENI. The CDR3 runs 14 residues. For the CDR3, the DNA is TGTGCCAGCTCATCCCGGGACGGCCTCTATGGCTACACCTTC. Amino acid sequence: CASSSRDGLYGYTF.

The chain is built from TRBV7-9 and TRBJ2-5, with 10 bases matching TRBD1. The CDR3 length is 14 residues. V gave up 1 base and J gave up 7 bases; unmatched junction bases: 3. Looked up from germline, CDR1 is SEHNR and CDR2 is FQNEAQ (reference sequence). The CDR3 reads CASSLEGQGRTQYF. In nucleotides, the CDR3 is TGTGCCAGCAGCTTAGAGGGACAGGGGAGGACCCAGTACTTC.

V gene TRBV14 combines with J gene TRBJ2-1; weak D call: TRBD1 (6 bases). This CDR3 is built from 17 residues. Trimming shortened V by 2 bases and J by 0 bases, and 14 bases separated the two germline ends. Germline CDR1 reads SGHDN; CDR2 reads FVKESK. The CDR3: CASSQNPGHSSYNEQFF. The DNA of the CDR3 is TGTGCCAGCAGCCAAAACCCGGGACACAGCTCCTACAATGAGCAGTTCTTC.

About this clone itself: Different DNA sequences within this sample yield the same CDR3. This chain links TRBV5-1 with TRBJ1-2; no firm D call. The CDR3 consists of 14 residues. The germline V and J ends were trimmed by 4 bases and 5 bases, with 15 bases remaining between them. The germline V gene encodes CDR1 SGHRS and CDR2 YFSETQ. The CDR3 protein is CASSLGDAGYGYTF. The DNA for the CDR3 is TGCGCCAGCAGCCTGGGTGACGCCGGGTATGGCTACACCTTC.

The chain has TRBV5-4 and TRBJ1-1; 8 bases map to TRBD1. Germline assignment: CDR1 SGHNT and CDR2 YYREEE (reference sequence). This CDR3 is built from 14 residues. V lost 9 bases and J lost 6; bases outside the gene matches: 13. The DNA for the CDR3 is TGTGCCACAATTCTCAGGGGGCGTTTGGCTGAAGCTTTCTTT. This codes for CATILRGRLAEAFF.

The CDR3 loop reads CASTWTIAGYEQYF. CDR3 DNA sequence: TGTGCCAGCACTTGGACGATCGCCGGCTACGAGCAGTACTTC. The rearrangement joins TRBV2 to TRBJ2-5; no clear D gene. The tail of the sequence fits TRBJ2-7 better, so the J call may be wrong. Germline lookup yields CDR1 SNHLY and CDR2 FYNNEI. The CDR3 covers 14 residues.

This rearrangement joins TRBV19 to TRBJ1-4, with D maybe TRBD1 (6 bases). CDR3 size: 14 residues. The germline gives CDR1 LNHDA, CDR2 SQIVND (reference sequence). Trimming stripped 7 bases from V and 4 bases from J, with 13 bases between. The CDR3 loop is CASKADSYNEKLFF. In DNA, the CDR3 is TGTGCCAGTAAAGCGGACAGTTATAATGAAAAACTGTTTTTT.

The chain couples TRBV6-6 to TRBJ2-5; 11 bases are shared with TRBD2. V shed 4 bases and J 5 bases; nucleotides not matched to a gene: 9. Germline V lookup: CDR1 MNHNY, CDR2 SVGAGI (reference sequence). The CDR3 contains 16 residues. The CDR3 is CASSSALASGGETQYF. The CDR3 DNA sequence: TGTGCCAGCAGTTCGGCCTTAGCTAGCGGGGGGGAGACCCAGTACTTC.

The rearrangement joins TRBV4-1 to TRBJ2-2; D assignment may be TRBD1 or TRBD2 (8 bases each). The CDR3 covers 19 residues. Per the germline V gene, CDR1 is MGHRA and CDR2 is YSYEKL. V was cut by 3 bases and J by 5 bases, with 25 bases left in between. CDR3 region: CASSHRRGVRGDRTGELFF. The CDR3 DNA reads TGCGCCAGCAGCCACCGGCGGGGTGTGCGGGGGGACAGGACCGGGGAGCTGTTTTTT.

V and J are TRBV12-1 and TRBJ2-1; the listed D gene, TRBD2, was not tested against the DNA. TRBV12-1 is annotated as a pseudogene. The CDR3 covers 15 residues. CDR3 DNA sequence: TGTGCCAGCAGCCCGACTAGCGGGGGGCGGAATGAGCAGTTCTTC. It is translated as CASSPTSGGRNEQFF.

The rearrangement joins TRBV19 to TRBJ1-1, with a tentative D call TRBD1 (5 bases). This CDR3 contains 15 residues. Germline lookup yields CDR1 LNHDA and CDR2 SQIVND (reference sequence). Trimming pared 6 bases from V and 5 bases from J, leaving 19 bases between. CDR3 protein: CASSPSEGWGTEAFF. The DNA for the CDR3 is TGTGCCAGTAGCCCCTCCGAGGGGTGGGGGACTGAAGCTTTCTTT.

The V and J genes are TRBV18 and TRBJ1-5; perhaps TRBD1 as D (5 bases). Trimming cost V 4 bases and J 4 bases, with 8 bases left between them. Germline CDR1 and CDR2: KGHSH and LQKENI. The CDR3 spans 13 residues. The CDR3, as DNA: TGTGCCAGCTCACGAGGGGAGAATCAGCCCCAGCATTTT. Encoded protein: CASSRGENQPQHF.

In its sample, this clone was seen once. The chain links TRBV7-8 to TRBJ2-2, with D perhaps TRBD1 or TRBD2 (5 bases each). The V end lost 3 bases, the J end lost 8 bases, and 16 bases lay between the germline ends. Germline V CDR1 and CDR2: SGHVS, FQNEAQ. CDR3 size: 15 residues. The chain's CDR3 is CASSFPGLGPGELFF. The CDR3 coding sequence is TGTGCCAGCAGCTTCCCGGGGCTGGGGCCGGGGGAGCTGTTTTTT.

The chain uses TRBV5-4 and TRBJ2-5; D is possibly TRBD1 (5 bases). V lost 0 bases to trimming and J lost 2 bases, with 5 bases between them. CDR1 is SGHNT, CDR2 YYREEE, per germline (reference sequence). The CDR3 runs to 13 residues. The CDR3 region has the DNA TGTGCCAGCAGCTTGGGACAGCAAGAGACCCAGTACTTC. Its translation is CASSLGQQETQYF.

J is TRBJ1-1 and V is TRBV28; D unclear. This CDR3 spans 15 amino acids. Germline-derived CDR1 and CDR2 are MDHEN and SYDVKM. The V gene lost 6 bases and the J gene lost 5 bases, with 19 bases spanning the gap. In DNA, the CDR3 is TGTGCCAGCAGACCCCCCTGGGCAGGATATACTGAAGCTTTCTTT. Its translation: CASRPPWAGYTEAFF.

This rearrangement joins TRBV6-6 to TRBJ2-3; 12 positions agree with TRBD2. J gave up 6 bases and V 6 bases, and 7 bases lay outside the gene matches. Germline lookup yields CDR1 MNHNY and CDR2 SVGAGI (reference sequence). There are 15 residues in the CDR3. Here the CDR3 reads CASSPVTSGSDTQYF. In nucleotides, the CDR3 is TGTGCCAGCAGCCCGGTGACTAGCGGGAGTGATACGCAGTATTTT.

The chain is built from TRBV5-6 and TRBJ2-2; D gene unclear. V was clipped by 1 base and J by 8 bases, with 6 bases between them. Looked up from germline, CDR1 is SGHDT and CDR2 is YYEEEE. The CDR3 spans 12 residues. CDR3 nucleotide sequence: TGTGCCAGCAGCTTGATAGGTGGGGAGCTGTTTTTT. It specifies CASSLIGGELFF.

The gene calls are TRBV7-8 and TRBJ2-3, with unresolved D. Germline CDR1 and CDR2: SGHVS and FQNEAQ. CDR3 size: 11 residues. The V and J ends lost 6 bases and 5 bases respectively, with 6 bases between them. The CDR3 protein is CASRGGDTQYF. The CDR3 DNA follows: TGTGCCAGCAGAGGCGGAGATACGCAGTATTTT.

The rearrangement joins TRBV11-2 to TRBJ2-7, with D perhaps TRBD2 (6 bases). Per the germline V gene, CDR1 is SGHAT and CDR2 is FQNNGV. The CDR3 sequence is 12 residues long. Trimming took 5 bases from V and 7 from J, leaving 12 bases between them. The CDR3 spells CASSARDSEQYF. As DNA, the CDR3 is TGTGCCAGCAGCGCCCGGGACTCTGAGCAGTACTTC. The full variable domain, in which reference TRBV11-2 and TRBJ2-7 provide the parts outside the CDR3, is EAGVAQSPRYKIIEKRQSVAFWCNPISGHATLYWYQQILGQGPKLLIQFQNNGVVDDSQLPKDRFSAERLKGVDSTLKIQPAKLEDSAVYLCASSARDSEQYFGPGTRLTVT.

The CDR3 spells CASSPRTSGDSLNEQFF. CDR3 in DNA: TGCGCCAGCAGCCCCCGGACTAGCGGGGATAGTTTGAATGAGCAGTTCTTC. This rearrangement joins TRBV4-1 to TRBJ2-1, with TRBD2 identical over 12 bases. The CDR3 is 17 amino acids. Germline assignment: CDR1 MGHRA and CDR2 YSYEKL. The trim removed 4 bases at V and 7 bases at J, leaving 11 bases unmatched.

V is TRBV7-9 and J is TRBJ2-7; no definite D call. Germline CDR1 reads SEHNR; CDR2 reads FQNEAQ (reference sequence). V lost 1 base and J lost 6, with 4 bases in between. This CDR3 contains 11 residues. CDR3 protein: CASSLVSEQYF. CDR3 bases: TGTGCCAGCAGCTTAGTCTCCGAGCAGTACTTC.

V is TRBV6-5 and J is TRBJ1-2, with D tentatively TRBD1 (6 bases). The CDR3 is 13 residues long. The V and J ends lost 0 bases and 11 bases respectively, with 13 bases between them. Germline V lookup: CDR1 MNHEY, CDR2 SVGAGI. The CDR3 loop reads CASSYSGTPRYTF. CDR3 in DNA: TGTGCCAGCAGTTACTCCGGGACACCGAGGTACACCTTC.

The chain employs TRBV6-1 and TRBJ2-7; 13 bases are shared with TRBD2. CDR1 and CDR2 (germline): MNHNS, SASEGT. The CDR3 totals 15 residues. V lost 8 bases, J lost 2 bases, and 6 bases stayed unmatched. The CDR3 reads CASPPLAGGAYEQYF. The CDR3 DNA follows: TGTGCCAGCCCCCCACTAGCGGGAGGGGCCTACGAGCAGTACTTC.

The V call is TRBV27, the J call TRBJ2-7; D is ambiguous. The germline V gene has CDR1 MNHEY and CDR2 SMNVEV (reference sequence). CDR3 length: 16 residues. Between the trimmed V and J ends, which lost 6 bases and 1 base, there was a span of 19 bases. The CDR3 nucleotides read TGTGCCAGCAGGGGCCCTCTCCGGGTACGGTCCTACGAGCAGTACTTC. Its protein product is CASRGPLRVRSYEQYF.

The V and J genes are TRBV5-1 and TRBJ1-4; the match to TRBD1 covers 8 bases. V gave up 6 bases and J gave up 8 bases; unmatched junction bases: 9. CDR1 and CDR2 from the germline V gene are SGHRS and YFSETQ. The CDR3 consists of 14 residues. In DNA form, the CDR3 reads TGCGCCAGCAATGACAGGGGTCGGGACGAAAAACTGTTTTTT. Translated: CASNDRGRDEKLFF.

For the CDR3, the DNA is TGTGCCATCAGTGAGCGGACAGCCCAAGAGACCCAGTACTTC. As protein: CAISERTAQETQYF. The chain employs TRBV10-3 and TRBJ2-5; tentatively, D is TRBD1 (6 bases). Germline values: CDR1 ENHRY, CDR2 SYGVKD. V lost 2 bases and J lost 1, with 8 bases in between. This CDR3 has 14 residues.

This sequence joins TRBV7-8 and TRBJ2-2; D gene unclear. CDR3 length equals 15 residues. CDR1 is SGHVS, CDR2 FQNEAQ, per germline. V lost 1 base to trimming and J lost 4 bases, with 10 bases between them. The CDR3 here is CASSLVGQVTGELFF. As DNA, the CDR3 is TGTGCCAGCAGCTTAGTTGGCCAGGTCACCGGGGAGCTGTTTTTT.

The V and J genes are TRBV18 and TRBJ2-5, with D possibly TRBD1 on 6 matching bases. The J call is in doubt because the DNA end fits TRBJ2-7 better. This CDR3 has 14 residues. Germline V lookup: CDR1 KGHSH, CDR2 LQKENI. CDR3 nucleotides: TGTGCCAGCTCACCTGACAGGAGCTCCTACGAGCAGTACTTC. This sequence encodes CASSPDRSSYEQYF.

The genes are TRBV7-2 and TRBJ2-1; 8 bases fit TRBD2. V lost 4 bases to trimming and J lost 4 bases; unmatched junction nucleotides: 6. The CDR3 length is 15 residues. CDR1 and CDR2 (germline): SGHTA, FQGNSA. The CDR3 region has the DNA TGTGCCAGCAGCTCGGGGGGGACTACTTACAATGAGCAGTTCTTC. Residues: CASSSGGTTYNEQFF.

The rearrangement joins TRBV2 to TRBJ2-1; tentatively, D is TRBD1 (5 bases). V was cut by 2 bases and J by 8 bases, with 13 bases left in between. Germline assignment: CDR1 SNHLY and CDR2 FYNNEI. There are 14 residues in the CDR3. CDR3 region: CASSELDNEDEQFF. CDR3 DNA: TGTGCCAGCAGTGAATTGGACAATGAGGATGAGCAGTTCTTC.